This entry concerns a single TCR beta chain. A read error may be the cause here, since a much bigger clone is one base away. Amplified TCR beta CDR3 regions derived from RNA transcripts. A set of HTBI primers served as the primers for a first-round RT-PCR of the TCR CDR3. MiXCR, run by TCRdb on the multiplex PCR reads, gives a single entry per CDR3 protein. Among 250,000 to 350,000 distinct CDR3 sequences listed, approximately 20% were seen once. Germline-derived CDR1 and CDR2 are LGHDT and YNNKEL (reference sequence). The CDR3 spans 15 residues. The trim removed 6 bases at V and 4 bases at J, leaving 5 bases unmatched. This entry comes from a study of T cells in Graves' hyperthyroidism and ophthalmopathy.

The rearrangement joins TRBV3-1 to TRBJ2-5, with 13 bases that match TRBD2. Specimen: blood. The sequence came from a man aged 30 to 45 with Graves' ophthalmopathy. This CDR3 reads CASRLRTSGGETQYF. The CDR3 DNA reads as TGTGCCAGCAGGCTCAGGACTAGCGGGGGAGAGACCCAGTACTTC.